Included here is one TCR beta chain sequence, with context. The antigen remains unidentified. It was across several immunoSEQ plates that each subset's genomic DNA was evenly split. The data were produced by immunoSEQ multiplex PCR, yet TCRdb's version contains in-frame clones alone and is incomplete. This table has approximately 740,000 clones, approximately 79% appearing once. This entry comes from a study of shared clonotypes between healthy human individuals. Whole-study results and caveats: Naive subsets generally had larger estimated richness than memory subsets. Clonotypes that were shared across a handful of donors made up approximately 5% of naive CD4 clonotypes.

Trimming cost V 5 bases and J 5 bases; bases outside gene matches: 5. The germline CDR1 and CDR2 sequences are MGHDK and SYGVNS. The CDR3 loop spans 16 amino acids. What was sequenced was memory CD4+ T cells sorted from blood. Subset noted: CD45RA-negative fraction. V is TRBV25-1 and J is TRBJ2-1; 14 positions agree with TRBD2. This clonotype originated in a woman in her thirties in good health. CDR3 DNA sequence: TGTGCCAGCAGTTTGGGGACTAGCGGGAGACACAATGAGCAGTTCTTC. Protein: CASSLGTSGRHNEQFF.